This TCR beta chain was identified during a study of CD8 T cells in ankylosing spondylitis. Study-wide results and limits: According to the report, clones linked to the disease were significantly enriched in matched synovial fluid samples taken from ankylosing spondylitis patients. Past studies reported some motif variants in reactive arthritis synovial fluid and blood. Typical of ankylosing spondylitis blood, it appeared, was a TCR beta motif of several highly homologous variants.

This clonotype was seen ten or more times. Its antigen is as yet unknown. Germline CDR1 DFQATT, CDR2 SNEGSKA (reference sequence). This CDR3 has 12 residues. Trimming took off 0 bases at V and 2 bases at J, with 5 bases between the two ends. For TCR beta, libraries came from quantitative 5'-RACE with molecular barcodes. TCRdb recomputed calls from the 5' RACE reads with MiXCR, one row per CDR3 protein. This table has about 170,000 distinct CDR3 sequences, about 16% appearing once. This chain joins TRBV20-1 and TRBJ2-7; D remains unclear. Sequencing was done on a sample of blood, either unsorted or a sorted T cell fraction (not recorded which). This clonotype was sampled from a male donor with ankylosing spondylitis or in good health (not recorded which). CDR3 loop: CSARDRTYEQYF. CDR3 coding DNA: TGCAGTGCTAGAGACAGGACCTACGAGCAGTACTTC.